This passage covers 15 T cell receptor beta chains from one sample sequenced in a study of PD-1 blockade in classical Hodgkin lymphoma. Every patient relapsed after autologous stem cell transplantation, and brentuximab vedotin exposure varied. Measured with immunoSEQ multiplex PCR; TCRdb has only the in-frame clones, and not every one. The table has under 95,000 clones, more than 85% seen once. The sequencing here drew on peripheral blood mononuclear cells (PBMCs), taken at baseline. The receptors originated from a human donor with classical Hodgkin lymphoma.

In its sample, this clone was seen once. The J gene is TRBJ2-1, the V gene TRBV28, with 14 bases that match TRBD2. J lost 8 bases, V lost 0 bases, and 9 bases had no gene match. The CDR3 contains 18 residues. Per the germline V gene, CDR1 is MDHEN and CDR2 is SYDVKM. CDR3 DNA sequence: TGTGCCAGCAGTTTATGGACTAGCGGGAGGGCCGGGTCGGATGAGCAGTTCTTC. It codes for CASSLWTSGRAGSDEQFF.

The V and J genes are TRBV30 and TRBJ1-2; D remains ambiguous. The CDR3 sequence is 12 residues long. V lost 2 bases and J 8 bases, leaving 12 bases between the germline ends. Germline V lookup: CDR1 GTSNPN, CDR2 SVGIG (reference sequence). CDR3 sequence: CAWSLGTGGYTF. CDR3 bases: TGTGCCTGGAGTCTGGGTACGGGGGGCTACACCTTC.

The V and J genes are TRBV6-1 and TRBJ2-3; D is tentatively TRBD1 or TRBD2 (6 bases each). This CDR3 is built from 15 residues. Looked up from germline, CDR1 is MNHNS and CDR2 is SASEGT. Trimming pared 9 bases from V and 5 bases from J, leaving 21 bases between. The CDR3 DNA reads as TGTGCCAGTGATCAATCGGGGGCGGGTGGAGATACGCAGTATTTT. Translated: CASDQSGAGGDTQYF.

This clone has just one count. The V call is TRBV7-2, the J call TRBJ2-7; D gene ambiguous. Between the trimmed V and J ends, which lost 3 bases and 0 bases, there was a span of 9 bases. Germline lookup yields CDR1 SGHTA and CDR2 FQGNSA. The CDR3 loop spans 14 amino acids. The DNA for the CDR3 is TGTGCCAGCAGCTTTGGCGGTTTCTCCTACGAGCAGTACTTC. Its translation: CASSFGGFSYEQYF.

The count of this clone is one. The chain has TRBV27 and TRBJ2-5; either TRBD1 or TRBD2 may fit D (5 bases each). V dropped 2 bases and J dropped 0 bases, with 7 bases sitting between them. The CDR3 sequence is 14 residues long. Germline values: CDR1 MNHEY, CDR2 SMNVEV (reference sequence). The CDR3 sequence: CASSLVGDQETQYF. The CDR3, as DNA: TGTGCCAGCAGTTTAGTGGGGGACCAAGAGACCCAGTACTTC.

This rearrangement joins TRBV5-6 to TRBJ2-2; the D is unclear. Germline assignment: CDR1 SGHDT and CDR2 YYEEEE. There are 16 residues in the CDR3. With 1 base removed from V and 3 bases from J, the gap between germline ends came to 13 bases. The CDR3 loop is CASSLPWRSYTGELFF. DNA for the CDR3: TGTGCCAGCAGCTTGCCGTGGCGGAGTTACACCGGGGAGCTGTTTTTT.

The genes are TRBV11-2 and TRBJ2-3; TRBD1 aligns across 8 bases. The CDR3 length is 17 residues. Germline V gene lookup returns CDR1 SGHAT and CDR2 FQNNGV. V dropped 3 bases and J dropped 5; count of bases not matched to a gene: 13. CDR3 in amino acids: CASSFSTDRAWGDTQYF. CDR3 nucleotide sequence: TGTGCCAGCAGCTTTTCTACGGACAGGGCCTGGGGAGATACGCAGTATTTT.

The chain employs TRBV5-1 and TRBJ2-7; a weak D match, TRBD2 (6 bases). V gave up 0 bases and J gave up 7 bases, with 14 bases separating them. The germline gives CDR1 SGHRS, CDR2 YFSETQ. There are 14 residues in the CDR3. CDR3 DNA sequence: TGCGCCAGCAGCTTGGTTCGGACTACTGAGGAGCAGTACTTC. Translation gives CASSLVRTTEEQYF.

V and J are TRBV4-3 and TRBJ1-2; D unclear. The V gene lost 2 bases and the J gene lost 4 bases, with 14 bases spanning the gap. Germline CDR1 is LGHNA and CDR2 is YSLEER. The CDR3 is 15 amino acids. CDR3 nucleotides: TGCGCCAGCAGCCAATTATACCCCGGCCCCTATGGCTACACCTTC. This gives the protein CASSQLYPGPYGYTF.

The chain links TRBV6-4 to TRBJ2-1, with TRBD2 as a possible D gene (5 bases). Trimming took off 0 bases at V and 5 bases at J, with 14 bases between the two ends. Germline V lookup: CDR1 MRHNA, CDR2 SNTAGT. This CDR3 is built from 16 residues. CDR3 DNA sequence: TGTGCCAGCAGTGACTCGATACGGGATGCCGACAATGAGCAGTTCTTC. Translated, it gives CASSDSIRDADNEQFF.

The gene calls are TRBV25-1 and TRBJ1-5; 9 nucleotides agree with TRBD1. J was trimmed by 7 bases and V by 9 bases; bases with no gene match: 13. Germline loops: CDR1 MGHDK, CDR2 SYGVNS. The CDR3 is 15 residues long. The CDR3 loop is CARRPPGQGIQPQHF. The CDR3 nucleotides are TGTGCCAGGAGGCCTCCGGGACAGGGTATCCAGCCCCAGCATTTT.

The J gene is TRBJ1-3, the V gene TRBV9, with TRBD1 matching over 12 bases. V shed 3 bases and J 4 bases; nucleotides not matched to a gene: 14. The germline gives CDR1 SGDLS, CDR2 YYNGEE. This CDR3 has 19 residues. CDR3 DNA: TGTGCCAGCAGCGGTCGAGGGACAGGGGGCGAAGGGGCCGGAAACACCATATATTTT. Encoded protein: CASSGRGTGGEGAGNTIYF.

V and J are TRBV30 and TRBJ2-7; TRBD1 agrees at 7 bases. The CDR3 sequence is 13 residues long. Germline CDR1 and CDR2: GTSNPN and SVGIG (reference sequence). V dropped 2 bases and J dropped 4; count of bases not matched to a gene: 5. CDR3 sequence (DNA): TGTGCCTGGAGTTCGACAGGGAAGTACGAGCAGTACTTC. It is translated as CAWSSTGKYEQYF. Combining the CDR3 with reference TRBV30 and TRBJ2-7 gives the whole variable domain SQTIHQWPATLVQPVGSPLSLECTVEGTSNPNLYWYRQAAGRGLQLLFYSVGIGQISSEVPQNLSASRPQDRQFILSSKKLLLSDSGFYLCAWSSTGKYEQYFGPGTRLTVT.

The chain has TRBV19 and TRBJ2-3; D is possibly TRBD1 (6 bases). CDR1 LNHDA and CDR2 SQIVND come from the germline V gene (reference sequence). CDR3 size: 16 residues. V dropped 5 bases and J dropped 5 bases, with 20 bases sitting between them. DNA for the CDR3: TGTGCCAGTAGTCTCCTGGGGCCAGGGGTGGAAGATACGCAGTATTTT. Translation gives CASSLLGPGVEDTQYF.

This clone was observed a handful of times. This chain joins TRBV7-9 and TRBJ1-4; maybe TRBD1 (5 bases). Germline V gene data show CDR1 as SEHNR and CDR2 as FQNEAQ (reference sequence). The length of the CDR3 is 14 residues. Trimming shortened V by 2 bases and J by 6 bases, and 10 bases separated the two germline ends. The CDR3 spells CASSLRREDEKLFF. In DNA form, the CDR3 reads TGTGCCAGCAGCTTACGCAGGGAGGATGAAAAACTGTTTTTT. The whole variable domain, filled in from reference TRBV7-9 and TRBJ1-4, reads DTGVSQNPRHKITKRGQNVTFRCDPISEHNRLYWYRQTLGQGPEFLTYFQNEAQLEKSRLLSDRFSAERPKGSFSTLEIQRTEQGDSAMYLCASSLRREDEKLFFGSGTQLSVL.